This T cell receptor (beta chain) was sequenced for a study of blood T cell repertoires in COVID-19. Study-level background: From the United States, Italy and Spain came samples of acute and convalescent COVID-19. In each case, the material was cDNA or gDNA derived from T cells, B-cell-depleted T cells, or PBMCs.

Germline V gene lookup returns CDR1 SGHVS and CDR2 FNYEAQ. With 5 bases removed from V and 8 bases from J, the gap between germline ends came to 18 bases. The CDR3 has 14 residues. This clone came up a few times. How the authors handled the data: How many nucleated cells were present was estimated from reference gene primer amplification. The protocol was immunoSEQ multiplex PCR, while the TCRdb copy is restricted to in-frame clones and leaves out a portion. V and J calls and clone size are given by that table; D and trimming were obtained from the DNA. The sample gives around 60,000 clones, about 88% of which show up once; under 4% is in the top ten.

Material for sequencing was peripheral blood. This rearrangement joins TRBV7-6 to TRBJ1-1; D ambiguous. The clonotype comes from a man aged 70-80 years with acute or convalescent COVID-19. In DNA form, the CDR3 reads TGTGCCAGCAGCCAGTCTGGACTATCCGCCGAAGCTTTCTTT. Protein sequence: CASSQSGLSAEAFF.